A selection of T cell receptor beta chains follows, all from one sample in a study of PD-1 blockade in mismatch repair-deficient tumors. The protocol was immunoSEQ multiplex PCR, while the TCRdb copy is restricted to in-frame clones and leaves out a portion. The sample consists of approximately 22,000 clones, approximately 84% of them appearing once. Sample: peripheral blood, taken 2 weeks after starting pembrolizumab. These receptors were taken from an adult with mismatch repair-deficient cancer. Each CDR3 is given with its conserved first and last residue. A D gene is named only where the DNA matches it firmly. Rows may omit the clone size; those that give it use once, few, many or a size class.

d_gene	v_gene	j_gene	abundance	CDR3aa	CDR3nt
TRBD1	TRBV6-1	TRBJ2-7	-	CASIGQAAYEQYF	TGTGCCAGCATAGGACAGGCGGCCTACGAGCAGTACTTC
TRBD2	TRBV27	TRBJ2-2	once	CASSFPPSGDGELFF	TGTGCCAGCAGTTTCCCGCCTAGCGGGGACGGGGAGCTGTTTTTT
-	TRBV13	TRBJ2-3	-	CASSWTPTDTQYF	TGTGCCAGCAGCTGGACTCCCACAGATACGCAGTATTTT
-	TRBV20-1	TRBJ2-7	-	CSAIWGSEQYF	TGCAGTGCTATTTGGGGGTCCGAGCAGTACTTC
-	TRBV7-9	TRBJ1-5	-	CASSFTGGEQPQHF	TGTGCCAGCAGCTTTACAGGTGGAGAACAGCCCCAGCATTTT
-	TRBV9	TRBJ2-1	-	CASSPGLYNEQFF	TGTGCCAGCAGCCCGGGACTCTACAATGAGCAGTTCTTC
TRBD2	TRBV6-4	TRBJ2-1	-	CASSDAPSGRLDEQFF	TGTGCCAGCAGTGACGCACCTAGCGGGAGGTTGGATGAGCAGTTCTTC
-	TRBV7-2	TRBJ2-6	-	CASSLNSPHSGANVLTF	TGTGCCAGCAGCTTAAATTCCCCCCACTCTGGGGCCAACGTCCTGACTTTC
TRBD2	TRBV30	TRBJ2-3	-	CAFSIAGGLTDTQYF	TGTGCCTTTTCCATAGCGGGAGGCCTCACAGATACGCAGTATTTT
-	TRBV18	TRBJ2-5	-	CASSRTFQETQYF	TGTGCCAGCTCACGGACCTTCCAAGAGACCCAGTACTTC
TRBD2	TRBV5-4	TRBJ2-1	few	CASSLVAGKEQFF	TGTGCCAGCAGCTTGGTAGCGGGTAAGGAGCAGTTCTTC
TRBD1	TRBV6-6	TRBJ1-2	-	CASSYSGGANYGYTF	TGTGCCAGCAGTTACTCAGGGGGCGCTAACTATGGCTACACCTTC
TRBD2	TRBV27	TRBJ2-1	-	CASSPAGYNEQFF	TGTGCCAGCAGTCCAGCGGGGTACAATGAGCAGTTCTTC
TRBD2	TRBV29-1	TRBJ2-1	-	CSVGGGSGSYEQFF	TGCAGCGTTGGGGGGGGTAGCGGGAGTTACGAGCAGTTCTTC
-	TRBV4-2	TRBJ2-7	few	CASSQDLSSEQRSYEQYF	TGTGCCAGCAGCCAAGATCTGAGTAGCGAACAGAGGAGCTACGAGCAGTACTTC
-	TRBV10-3	TRBJ2-2	-	CAISPQGNTGELFF	TGTGCCATCAGCCCACAGGGTAACACCGGGGAGCTGTTTTTT
TRBD2	TRBV5-4	TRBJ2-1	-	CASSSDMTSGDNEQFF	TGTGCCAGCAGCTCCGATATGACTAGCGGAGACAATGAGCAGTTCTTC
TRBD1	TRBV5-1	TRBJ2-1	-	CASSLRTGSVTYNEQFF	TGCGCCAGCAGCTTGAGGACAGGGAGCGTAACCTACAATGAGCAGTTCTTC
-	TRBV5-4	TRBJ2-3	-	CASSLAAGSTDTQYF	TGTGCCAGCAGCTTGGCCGCCGGAAGCACAGATACGCAGTATTTT
TRBD2	TRBV6-6	TRBJ2-1	-	CASIPAGGSGNEQFF	TGTGCCAGCATTCCCGCTGGCGGGAGTGGCAATGAGCAGTTCTTC
-	TRBV9	TRBJ2-3	-	CASSVAGVGTDTQYF	TGTGCCAGCAGCGTAGCTGGGGTTGGCACAGATACGCAGTATTTT
-	TRBV30	TRBJ2-2	-	CAWSVVGTGELFF	TGTGCCTGGAGTGTTGTCGGAACCGGGGAGCTGTTTTTT
-	TRBV28	TRBJ1-5	-	CASSLSRASNQPQHF	TGTGCCAGCAGTTTGTCCAGGGCCAGCAATCAGCCCCAGCATTTT
-	TRBV28	TRBJ2-4	few	CASSLGGQNHIQYF	TGTGCCAGCAGTTTAGGAGGTCAGAACCACATTCAGTACTTC
-	TRBV7-9	TRBJ1-1	-	CASSSPGRQENTEAFF	TGTGCCAGCAGCTCGCCGGGAAGGCAGGAAAACACTGAAGCTTTCTTT
-	TRBV7-9	TRBJ2-7	-	CASSSTLKAHEQYF	TGTGCCAGCAGCTCGACTCTAAAGGCGCACGAGCAGTACTTC
-	TRBV6-5	TRBJ2-3	-	CATRLSGASTDTQYF	TGTGCCACCCGTCTAAGCGGTGCTAGCACAGATACGCAGTATTTT
-	TRBV5-1	TRBJ1-4	-	CASSLEATNEKLFF	TGCGCCAGCAGCTTGGAGGCAACTAATGAAAAACTGTTTTTT
TRBD2	TRBV5-6	TRBJ2-5	-	CASSLTSGSQETQYF	TGTGCCAGCAGTTTGACTAGCGGTTCTCAAGAGACCCAGTACTTC